This T cell receptor beta chain was obtained from a study of T cells in Graves' hyperthyroidism and ophthalmopathy. Amplified TCR beta CDR3 regions came from RNA transcripts. A first-round RT-PCR of the TCR CDR3 used the HTBI primer set. A single record per CDR3 protein comes from TCRdb applying MiXCR to the multiplex PCR reads. The repertoire has roughly 700,000 distinct CDR3 sequences, 35% of them found once; the top ten carry roughly 30%. The V gene's germline CDR1 is SGHNT and CDR2 YYREEE (reference sequence). V lost 4 bases to trimming and J lost 2 bases; unmatched junction nucleotides: 5. The CDR3 spans 14 residues.

Specimen: blood. This TCR derives from a woman aged 40 to 50 with Graves' hyperthyroidism. The V gene is TRBV5-4, the J gene TRBJ2-7; 8 positions agree with TRBD2. The CDR3 region is CASSVAGRAYEQYF. The CDR3 DNA reads as TGTGCCAGCAGCGTAGCGGGACGGGCCTACGAGCAGTACTTC.